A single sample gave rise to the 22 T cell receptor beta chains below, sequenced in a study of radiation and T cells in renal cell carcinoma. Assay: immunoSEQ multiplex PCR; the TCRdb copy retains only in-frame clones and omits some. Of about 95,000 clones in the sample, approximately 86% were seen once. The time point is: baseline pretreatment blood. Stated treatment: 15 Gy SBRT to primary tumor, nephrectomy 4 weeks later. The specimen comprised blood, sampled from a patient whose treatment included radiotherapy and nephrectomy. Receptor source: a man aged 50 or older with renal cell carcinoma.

CDR3 protein: CASSLAKGTGISNYGYTF. The CDR3 nucleotides read TGTGCCAGCAGCTTAGCTAAAGGGACGGGAATTTCTAACTATGGCTACACCTTC. The V and J genes are TRBV7-2 and TRBJ1-2; tentative D call: TRBD1 (5 bases). Germline CDR1 and CDR2: SGHTA and FQGNSA. CDR3 length: 18 amino acids. The V end lost 0 bases, the J end lost 0 bases, and 17 bases lay between the germline ends. Full variable domain (outside the CDR3, taken from reference TRBV7-2 and TRBJ1-2): GAGVSQSPSNKVTEKGKDVELRCDPISGHTALYWYRQSLGQGLEFLIYFQGNSAPDKSGLPSDRFSAERTGGSVSTLTIQRTQQEDSAVYLCASSLAKGTGISNYGYTFGSGTRLTVV.

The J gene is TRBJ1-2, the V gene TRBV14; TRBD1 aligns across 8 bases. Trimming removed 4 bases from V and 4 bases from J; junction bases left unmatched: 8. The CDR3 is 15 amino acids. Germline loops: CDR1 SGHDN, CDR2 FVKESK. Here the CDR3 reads CASSPGTGALYGYTF. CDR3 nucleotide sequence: TGTGCCAGCAGCCCCGGGACAGGAGCCCTCTATGGCTACACCTTC.

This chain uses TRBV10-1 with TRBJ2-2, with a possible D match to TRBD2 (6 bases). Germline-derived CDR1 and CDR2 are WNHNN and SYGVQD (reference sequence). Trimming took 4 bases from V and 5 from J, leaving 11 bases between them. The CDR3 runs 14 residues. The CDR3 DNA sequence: TGCGCCAGCAGTGTCCTACGGGAGACCGGGGAGCTGTTTTTT. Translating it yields CASSVLRETGELFF.

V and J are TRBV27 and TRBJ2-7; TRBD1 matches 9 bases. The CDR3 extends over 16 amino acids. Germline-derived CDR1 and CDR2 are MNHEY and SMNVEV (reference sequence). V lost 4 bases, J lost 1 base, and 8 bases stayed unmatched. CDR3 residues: CASSYAGTGISYEQYF. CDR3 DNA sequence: TGTGCCAGCAGTTACGCCGGGACAGGGATATCCTACGAGCAGTACTTC.

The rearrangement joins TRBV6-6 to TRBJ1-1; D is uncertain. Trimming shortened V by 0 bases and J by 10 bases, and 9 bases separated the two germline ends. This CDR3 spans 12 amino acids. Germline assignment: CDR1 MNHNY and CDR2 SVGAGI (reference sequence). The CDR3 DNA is TGTGCCAGCAGTTACTCAAACCCAGGAGCTTTCTTT. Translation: CASSYSNPGAFF.

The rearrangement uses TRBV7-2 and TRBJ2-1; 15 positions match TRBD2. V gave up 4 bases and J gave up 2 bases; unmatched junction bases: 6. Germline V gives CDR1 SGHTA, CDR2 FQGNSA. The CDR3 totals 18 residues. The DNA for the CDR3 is TGTGCCAGCAGCTGGACTAGCGGGGGGGCCCCTACCTACAATGAGCAGTTCTTC. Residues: CASSWTSGGAPTYNEQFF.

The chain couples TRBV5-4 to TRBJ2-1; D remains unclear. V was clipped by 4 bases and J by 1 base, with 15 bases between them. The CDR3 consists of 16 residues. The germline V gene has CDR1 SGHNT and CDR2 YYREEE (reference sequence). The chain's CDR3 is CASSPRYGGSYNEQFF. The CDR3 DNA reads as TGTGCCAGCAGCCCGCGTTACGGTGGTTCCTACAATGAGCAGTTCTTC.

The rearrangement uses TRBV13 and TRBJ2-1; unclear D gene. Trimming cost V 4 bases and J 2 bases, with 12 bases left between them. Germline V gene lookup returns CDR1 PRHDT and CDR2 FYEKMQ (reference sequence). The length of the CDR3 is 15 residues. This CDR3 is CASSSEALTYNEQFF. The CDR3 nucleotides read TGTGCCAGCAGCTCAGAGGCCCTAACCTACAATGAGCAGTTCTTC.

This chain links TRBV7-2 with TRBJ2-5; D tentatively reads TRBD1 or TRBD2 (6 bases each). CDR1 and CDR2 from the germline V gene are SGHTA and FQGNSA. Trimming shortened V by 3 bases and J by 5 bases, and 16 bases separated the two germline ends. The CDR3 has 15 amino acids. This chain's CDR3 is CASSLDGGRWETQYF. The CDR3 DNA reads TGTGCCAGCAGCTTGGATGGGGGGCGCTGGGAGACCCAGTACTTC.

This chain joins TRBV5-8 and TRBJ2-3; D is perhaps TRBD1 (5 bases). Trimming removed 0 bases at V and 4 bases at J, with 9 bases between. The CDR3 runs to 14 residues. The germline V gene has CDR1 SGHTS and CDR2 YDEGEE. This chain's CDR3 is CASSLGGAADTQYF. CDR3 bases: TGTGCCAGCAGCTTGGGTGGGGCTGCAGATACGCAGTATTTT.

The CDR3 loop is CASGPSGRALNEQFF. The CDR3 coding sequence is TGTGCCAGCGGCCCGAGCGGGAGGGCCTTGAATGAGCAGTTCTTC. The chain recombines TRBV2 with TRBJ2-1; 10 positions match TRBD2. This CDR3 has 15 amino acids. V shed 8 bases, J shed 7 bases, and the junction held 11 bases outside the gene matches. Germline CDR1 and CDR2: SNHLY and FYNNEI.

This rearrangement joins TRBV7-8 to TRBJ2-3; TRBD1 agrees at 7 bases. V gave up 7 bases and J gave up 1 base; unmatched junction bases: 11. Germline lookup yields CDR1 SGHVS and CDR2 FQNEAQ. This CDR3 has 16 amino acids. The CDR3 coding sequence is TGTGCCAGCAACGACTTAGGACAGGCTCGCACAGATACGCAGTATTTT. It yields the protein CASNDLGQARTDTQYF.

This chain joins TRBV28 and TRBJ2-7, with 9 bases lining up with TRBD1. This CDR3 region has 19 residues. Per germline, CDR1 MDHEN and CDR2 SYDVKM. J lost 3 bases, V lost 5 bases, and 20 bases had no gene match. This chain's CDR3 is CASSPPGQGISDPFYEQYF. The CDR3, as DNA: TGTGCCAGCAGTCCCCCGGGACAGGGTATTTCTGATCCATTCTACGAGCAGTACTTC.

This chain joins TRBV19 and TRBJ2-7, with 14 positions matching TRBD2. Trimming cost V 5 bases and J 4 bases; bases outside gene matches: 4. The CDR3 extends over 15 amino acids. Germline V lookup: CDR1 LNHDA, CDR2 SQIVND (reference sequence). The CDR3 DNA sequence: TGTGCCAGTAGTCAAGGACTAGCGGGAGGTTACGAGCAGTACTTC. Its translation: CASSQGLAGGYEQYF.

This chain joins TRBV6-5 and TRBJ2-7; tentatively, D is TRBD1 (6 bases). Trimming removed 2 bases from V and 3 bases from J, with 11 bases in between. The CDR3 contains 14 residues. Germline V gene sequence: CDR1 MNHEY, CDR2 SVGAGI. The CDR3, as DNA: TGTGCCAGCAGTTACCGGGACACCATCTACGAGCAGTACTTC. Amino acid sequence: CASSYRDTIYEQYF.

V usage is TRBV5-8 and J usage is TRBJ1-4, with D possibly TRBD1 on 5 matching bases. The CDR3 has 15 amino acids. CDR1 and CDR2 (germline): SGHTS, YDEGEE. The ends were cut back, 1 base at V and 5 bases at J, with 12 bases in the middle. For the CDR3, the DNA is TGTGCCAGCAGCTTGTTTTCGGCAGGGAATGAAAAACTGTTTTTT. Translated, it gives CASSLFSAGNEKLFF.

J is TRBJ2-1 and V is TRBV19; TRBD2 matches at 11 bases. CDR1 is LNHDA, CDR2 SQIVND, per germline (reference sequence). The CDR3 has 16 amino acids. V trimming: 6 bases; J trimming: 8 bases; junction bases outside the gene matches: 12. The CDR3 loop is CASSRILAGAGYEQFF. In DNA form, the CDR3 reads TGTGCCAGTAGCCGGATACTAGCGGGGGCCGGCTATGAGCAGTTCTTC.

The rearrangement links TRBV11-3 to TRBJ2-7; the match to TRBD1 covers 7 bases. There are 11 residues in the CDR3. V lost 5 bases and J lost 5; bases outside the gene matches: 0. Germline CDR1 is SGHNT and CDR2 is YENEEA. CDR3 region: CASSQGDEQYF. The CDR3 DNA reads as TGTGCCAGCAGCCAGGGGGACGAGCAGTACTTC. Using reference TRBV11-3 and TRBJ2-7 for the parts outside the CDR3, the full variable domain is EAGVVQSPRYKIIEKKQPVAFWCNPISGHNTLYWYLQNLGQGPELLIRYENEEAVDDSQLPKDRFSAERLKGVDSTLKIQPAELGDSAVYLCASSQGDEQYFGPGTRLTVT.

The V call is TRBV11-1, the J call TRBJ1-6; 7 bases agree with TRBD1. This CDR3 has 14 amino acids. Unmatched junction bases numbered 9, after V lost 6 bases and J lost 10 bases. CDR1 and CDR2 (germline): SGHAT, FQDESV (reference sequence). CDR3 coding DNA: TGTGCCAGCAGGACTGCAGGGGGTCGGTCACCCCTCCACTTT. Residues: CASRTAGGRSPLHF. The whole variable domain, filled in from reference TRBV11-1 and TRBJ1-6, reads EAEVAQSPRYKITEKSQAVAFWCDPISGHATLYWYRQILGQGPELLVQFQDESVVDDSQLPKDRFSAERLKGVDSTLKIQPAELGDSAMYLCASRTAGGRSPLHFGNGTRLTVT.

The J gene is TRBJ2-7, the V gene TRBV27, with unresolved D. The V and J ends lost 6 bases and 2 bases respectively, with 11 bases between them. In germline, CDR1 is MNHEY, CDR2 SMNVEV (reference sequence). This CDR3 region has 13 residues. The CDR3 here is CASRSFGAYEQYF. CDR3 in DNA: TGTGCCAGCAGAAGTTTTGGGGCCTACGAGCAGTACTTC.

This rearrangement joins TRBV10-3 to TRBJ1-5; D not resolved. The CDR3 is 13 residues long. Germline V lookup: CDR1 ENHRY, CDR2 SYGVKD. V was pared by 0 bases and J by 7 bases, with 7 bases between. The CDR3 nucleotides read TGTGCCATCAGTGAGTCGGAAGGACAGCCCCAGCATTTT. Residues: CAISESEGQPQHF.

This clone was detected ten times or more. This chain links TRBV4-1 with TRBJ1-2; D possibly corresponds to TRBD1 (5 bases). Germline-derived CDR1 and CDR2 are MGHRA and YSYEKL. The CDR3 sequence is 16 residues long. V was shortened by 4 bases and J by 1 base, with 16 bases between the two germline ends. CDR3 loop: CASSPVGGVINYGYTF. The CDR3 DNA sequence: TGCGCCAGCAGCCCCGTTGGGGGGGTTATTAACTATGGCTACACCTTC.